This T cell receptor (beta chain) comes out of a study of T cell repertoires in cytomegalovirus infection. This clonotype was seen more than once but under ten times. Antigen specificity is unknown. Findings of the study overall: HLA-C-restricted CMV clonotypes gave the most frequent clonotype in two of eight donors.

TCRdb independently ran MiXCR on the reads; one entry per CDR3 protein. The sample shows roughly 600,000 distinct CDR3 sequences, approximately 24% of them seen only once. CDR3 length: 17 residues. The V and J ends lost 4 bases and 0 bases respectively, with 14 bases between them. The germline V gene encodes CDR1 SGHRS and CDR2 YFSETQ. The receptor was isolated from a human donor in good health (CMV status not recorded). Some clones in this sample may be carry-over from other donors' samples. The source material was CD8+ T cells from PBMCs. J is TRBJ2-6 and V is TRBV5-1; D possibly corresponds to TRBD1 (6 bases). CDR3 in amino acids: CASSVTGPHSGANVLTF. As DNA, the CDR3 is TGCGCCAGCAGCGTGACAGGACCGCACTCTGGGGCCAACGTCCTGACTTTC.